This T cell receptor (beta chain) stems from a study of T cells in tuberculosis. Looking at the study overall: The T cells targeted glucose monomycolate, a mycobacterial lipid, via CD1B.

Sorting used thawed, overnight-rested PBMC stained with anti-CD3, a viability dye and GMM-loaded CD1B tetramer. C32 glucose monomycolate from Rhodococcus equi was loaded onto the CD1B tetramers. Tetramer-sorted PBMC had been CD14 monocyte-depleted before freezing. About 94,000 tetramer-negative cells were sorted from each donor. The method was immunoSEQ multiplex PCR; TCRdb's version includes in-frame clones alone and lacks a portion of them. The table has 61,000 or so clones, approximately 81% seen once. Per the germline V gene, CDR1 is MNHEY and CDR2 is SVGAGI. The CDR3 totals 15 residues. Trimming pared 0 bases from V and 3 bases from J, leaving 11 bases between.

The sequencing input was CD1b-GMM tetramer-negative cells sorted from PBMCs. This clonotype was obtained from an adult woman with latent tuberculosis. The V call is TRBV6-5, the J call TRBJ1-2; a possible D gene is TRBD1 (5 bases). DNA for the CDR3: TGTGCCAGCAGTTACTCGAGGGCGGGGGACTATGGCTACACCTTC. Translating it yields CASSYSRAGDYGYTF.